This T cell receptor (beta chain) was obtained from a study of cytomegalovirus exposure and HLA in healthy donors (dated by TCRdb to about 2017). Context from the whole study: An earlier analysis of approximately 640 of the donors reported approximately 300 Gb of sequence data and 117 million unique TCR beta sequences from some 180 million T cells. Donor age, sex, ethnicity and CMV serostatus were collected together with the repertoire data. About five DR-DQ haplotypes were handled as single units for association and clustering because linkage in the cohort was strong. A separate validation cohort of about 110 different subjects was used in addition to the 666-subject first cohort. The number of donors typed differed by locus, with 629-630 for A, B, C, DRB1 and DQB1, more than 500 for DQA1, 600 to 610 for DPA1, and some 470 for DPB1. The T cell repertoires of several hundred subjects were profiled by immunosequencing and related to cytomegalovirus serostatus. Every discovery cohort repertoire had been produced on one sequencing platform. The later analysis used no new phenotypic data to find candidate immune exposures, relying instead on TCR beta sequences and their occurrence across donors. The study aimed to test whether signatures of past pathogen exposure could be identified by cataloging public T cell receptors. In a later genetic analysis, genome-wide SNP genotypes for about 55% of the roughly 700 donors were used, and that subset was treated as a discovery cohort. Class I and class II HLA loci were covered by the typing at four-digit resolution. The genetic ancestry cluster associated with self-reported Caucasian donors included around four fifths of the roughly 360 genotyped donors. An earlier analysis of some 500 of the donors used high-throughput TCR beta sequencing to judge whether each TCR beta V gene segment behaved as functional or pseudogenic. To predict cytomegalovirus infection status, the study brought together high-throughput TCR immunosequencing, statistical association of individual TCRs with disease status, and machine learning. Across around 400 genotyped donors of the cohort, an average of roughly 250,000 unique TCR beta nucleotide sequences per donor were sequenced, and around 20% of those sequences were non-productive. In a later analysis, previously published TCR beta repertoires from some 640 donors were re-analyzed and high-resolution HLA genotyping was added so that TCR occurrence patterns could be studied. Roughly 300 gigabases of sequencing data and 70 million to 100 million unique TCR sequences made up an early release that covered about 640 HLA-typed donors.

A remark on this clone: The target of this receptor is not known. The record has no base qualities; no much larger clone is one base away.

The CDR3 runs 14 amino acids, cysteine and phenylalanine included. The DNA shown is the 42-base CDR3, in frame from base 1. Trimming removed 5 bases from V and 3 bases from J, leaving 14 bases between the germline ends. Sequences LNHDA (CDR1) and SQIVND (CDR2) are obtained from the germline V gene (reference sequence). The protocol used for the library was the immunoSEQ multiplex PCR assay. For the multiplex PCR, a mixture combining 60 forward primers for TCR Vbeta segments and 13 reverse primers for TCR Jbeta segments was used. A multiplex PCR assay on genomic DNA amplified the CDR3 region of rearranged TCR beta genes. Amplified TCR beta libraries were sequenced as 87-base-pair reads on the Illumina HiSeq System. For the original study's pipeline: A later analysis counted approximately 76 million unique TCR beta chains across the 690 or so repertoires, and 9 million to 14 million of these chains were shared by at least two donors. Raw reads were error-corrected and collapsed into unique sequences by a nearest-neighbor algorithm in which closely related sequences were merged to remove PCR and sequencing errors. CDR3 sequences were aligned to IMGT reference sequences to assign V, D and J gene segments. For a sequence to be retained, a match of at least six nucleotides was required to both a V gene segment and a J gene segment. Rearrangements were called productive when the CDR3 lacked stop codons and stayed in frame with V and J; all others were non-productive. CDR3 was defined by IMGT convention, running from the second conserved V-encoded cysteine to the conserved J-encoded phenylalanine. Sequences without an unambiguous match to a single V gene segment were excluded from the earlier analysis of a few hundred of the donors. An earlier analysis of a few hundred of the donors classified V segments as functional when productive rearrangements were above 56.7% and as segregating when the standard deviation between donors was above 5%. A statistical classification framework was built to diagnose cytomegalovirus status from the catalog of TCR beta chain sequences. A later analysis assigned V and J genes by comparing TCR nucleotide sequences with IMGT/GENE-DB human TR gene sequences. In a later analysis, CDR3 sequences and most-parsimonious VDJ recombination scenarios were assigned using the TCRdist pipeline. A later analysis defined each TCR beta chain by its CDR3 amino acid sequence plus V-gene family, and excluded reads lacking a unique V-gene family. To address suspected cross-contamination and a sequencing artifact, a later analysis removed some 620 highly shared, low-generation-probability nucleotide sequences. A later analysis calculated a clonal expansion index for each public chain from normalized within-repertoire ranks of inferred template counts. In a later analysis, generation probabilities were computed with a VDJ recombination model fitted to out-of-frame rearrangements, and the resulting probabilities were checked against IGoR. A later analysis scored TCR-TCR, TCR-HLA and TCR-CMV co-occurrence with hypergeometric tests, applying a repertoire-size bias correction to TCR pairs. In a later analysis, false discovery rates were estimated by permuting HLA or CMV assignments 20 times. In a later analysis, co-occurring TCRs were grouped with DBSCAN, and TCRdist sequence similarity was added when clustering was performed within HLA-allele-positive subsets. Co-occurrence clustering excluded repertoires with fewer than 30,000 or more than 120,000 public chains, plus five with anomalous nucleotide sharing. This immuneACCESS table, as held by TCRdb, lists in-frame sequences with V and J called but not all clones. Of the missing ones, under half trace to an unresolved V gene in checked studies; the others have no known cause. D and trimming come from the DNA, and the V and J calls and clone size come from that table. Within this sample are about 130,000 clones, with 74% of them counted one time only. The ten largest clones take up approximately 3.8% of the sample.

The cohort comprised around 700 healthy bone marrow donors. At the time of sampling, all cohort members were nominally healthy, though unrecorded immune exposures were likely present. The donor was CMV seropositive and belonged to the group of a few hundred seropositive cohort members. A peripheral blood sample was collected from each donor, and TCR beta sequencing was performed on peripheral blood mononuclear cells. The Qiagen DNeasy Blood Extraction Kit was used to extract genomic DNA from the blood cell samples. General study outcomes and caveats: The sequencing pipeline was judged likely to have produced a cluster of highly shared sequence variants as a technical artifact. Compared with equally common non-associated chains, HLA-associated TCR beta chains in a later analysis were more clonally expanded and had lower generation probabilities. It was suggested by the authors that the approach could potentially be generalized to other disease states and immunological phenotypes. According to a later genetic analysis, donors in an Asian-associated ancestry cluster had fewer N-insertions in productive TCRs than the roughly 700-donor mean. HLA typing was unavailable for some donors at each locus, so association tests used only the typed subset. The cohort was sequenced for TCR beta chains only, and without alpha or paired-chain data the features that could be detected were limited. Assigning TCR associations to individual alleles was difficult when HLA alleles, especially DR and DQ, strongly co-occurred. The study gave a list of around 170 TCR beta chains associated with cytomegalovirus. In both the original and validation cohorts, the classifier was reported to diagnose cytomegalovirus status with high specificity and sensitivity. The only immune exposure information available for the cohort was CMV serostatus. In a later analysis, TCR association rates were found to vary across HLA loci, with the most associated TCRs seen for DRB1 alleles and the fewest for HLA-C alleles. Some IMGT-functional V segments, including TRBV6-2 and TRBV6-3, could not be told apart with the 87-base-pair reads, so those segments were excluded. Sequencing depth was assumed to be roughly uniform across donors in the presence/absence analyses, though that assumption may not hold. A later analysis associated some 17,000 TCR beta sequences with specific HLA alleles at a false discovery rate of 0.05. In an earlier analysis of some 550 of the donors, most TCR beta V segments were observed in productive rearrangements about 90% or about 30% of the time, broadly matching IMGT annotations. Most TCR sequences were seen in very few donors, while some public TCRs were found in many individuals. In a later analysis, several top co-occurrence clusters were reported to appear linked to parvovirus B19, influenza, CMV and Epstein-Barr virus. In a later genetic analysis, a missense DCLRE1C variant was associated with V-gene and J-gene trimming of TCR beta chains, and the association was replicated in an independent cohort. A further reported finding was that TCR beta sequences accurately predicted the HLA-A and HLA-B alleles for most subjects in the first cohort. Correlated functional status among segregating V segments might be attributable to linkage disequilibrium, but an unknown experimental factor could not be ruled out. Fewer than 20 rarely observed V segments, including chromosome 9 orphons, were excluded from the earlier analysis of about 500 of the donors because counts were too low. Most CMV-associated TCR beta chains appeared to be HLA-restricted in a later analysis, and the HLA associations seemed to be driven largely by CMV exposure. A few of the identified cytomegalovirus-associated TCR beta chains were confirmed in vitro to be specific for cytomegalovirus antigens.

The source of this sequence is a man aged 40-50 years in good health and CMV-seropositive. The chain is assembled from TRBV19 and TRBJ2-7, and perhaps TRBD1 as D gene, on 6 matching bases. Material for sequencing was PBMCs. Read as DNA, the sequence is TGTGCCAGTAGTGAAACGGGACAACTCTACGAGCAGTACTTC. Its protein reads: CASSETGQLYEQYF. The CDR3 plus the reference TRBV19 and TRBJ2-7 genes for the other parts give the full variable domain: DGGITQSPKYLFRKEGQNVTLSCEQNLNHDAMYWYRQDPGQGLRLIYYSQIVNDFQKGDIAEGYSVSREKKESFPLTVTSAQKNPTAFYLCASSETGQLYEQYFGPGTRLTVT.